This T cell receptor beta chain was obtained from a study of cytomegalovirus exposure and HLA in healthy donors. Study-wide background: Sequencing of 150 million to 200 million T cells in an earlier analysis found some 100 million unique TCR beta sequences. About 85 million unique TCR sequences came from HLA-typed donors in an early release.

Unrecorded immune exposure was likely among donors, who were nominally healthy when sampled. Vbeta (60) and Jbeta (13) primers were used in the PCR. TCRdb's table, derived via immunoSEQ multiplex PCR, lists solely in-frame clones and lacks some. The sample lists under 200,000 clones, over 75% occurring once. Germline loops: CDR1 MDHEN, CDR2 SYDVKM. This CDR3 contains 15 residues. V dropped 3 bases and J dropped 4 bases, with 15 bases sitting between them. Input material: PBMCs. The sequence was obtained from a man aged 50-59 years in good health and CMV-seropositive. The chain is built from TRBV28 and TRBJ1-2, with a tentative D call TRBD1 (5 bases). The chain's CDR3 is CASSFLSTAVYGYTF. The CDR3 coding sequence is TGTGCCAGCAGTTTCCTTTCGACAGCCGTCTATGGCTACACCTTC.